This T cell receptor (beta chain) was obtained from a study of cytomegalovirus exposure and HLA in healthy donors. Germline V gene lookup returns CDR1 SGHVS and CDR2 FNYEAQ. With 5 bases clipped from V and 4 bases from J, the junction kept 4 bases outside the gene matches. The CDR3 totals 14 residues. Both 60 Vbeta primers and 13 Jbeta primers went into the PCR. Here immunoSEQ multiplex PCR was the method, and the copy in TCRdb shows in-frame clones only, minus some. This repertoire comprises some 83,000 clones; its ten largest clones make up 1.1%. Study-level findings and limits: HLA restriction was apparent for most CMV-associated TCR beta chains in a later analysis.

Worth noting for this clone: Its antigen is not identified.

While unrecorded immune exposures were likely, the donors were nominally healthy when sampled. The rearrangement uses TRBV7-6 and TRBJ2-7; 11 positions agree with TRBD1. Specimen: PBMCs. This receptor was obtained from a woman aged 25 to 45 in good health and CMV-seronegative. CDR3 coding DNA: TGTGCCAGCAGCGCCGGGACAGGGGGTTACGAGCAGTACTTC. This encodes CASSAGTGGYEQYF.